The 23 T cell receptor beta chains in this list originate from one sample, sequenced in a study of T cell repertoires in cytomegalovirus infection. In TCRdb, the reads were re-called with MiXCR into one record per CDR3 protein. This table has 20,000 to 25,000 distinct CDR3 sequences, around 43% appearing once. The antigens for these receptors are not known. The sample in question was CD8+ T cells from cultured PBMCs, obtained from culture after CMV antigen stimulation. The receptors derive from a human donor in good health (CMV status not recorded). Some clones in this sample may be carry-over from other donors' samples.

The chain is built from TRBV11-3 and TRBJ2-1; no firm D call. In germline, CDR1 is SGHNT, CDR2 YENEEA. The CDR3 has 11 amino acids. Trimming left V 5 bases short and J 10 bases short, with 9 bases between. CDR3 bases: TGTGCCAGCAGCCCTGGGAACGAGCAGTTCTTC. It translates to CASSPGNEQFF. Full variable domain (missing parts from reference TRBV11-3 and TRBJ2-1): EAGVVQSPRYKIIEKKQPVAFWCNPISGHNTLYWYLQNLGQGPELLIRYENEEAVDDSQLPKDRFSAERLKGVDSTLKIQPAELGDSAVYLCASSPGNEQFFGPGTRLTVL.

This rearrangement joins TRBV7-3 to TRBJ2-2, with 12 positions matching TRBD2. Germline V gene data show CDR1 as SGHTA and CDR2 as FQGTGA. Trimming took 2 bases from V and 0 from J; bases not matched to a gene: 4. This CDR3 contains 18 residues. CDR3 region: CASSLSGLAGTNTGELFF. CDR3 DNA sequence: TGTGCCAGCAGCTTATCAGGACTAGCGGGGACGAACACCGGGGAGCTGTTTTTT.

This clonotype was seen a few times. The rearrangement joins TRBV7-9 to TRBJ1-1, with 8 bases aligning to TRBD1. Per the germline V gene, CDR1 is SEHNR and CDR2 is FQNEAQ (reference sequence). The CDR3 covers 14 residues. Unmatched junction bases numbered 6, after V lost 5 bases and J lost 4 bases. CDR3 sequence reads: CASSPGQGTTEAFF. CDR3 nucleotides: TGTGCCAGCAGCCCCGGACAGGGAACCACTGAAGCTTTCTTT. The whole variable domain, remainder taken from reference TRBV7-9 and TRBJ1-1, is DTGVSQNPRHKITKRGQNVTFRCDPISEHNRLYWYRQTLGQGPEFLTYFQNEAQLEKSRLLSDRFSAERPKGSFSTLEIQRTEQGDSAMYLCASSPGQGTTEAFFGQGTRLTVV.

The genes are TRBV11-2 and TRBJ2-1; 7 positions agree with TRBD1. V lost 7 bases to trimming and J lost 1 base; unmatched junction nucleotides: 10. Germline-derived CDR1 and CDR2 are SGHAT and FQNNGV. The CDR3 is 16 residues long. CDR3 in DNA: TGTGCCAGCACCGCAGAGAGGGGGCGGTCCTACAATGAGCAGTTCTTC. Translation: CASTAERGRSYNEQFF.

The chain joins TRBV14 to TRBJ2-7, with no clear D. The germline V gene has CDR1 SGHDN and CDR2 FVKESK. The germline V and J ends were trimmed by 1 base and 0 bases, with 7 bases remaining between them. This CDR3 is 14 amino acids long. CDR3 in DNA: TGTGCCAGCAGCCAAGTTGGGAACTCCTACGAGCAGTACTTC. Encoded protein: CASSQVGNSYEQYF.

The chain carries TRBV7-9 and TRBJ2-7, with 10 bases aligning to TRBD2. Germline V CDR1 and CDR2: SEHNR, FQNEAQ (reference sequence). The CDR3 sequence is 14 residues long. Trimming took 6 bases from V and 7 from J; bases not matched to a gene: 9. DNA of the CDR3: TGTGCCAGCAGTCCCGGGACTAGCGTTAGAGAGCAGTACTTC. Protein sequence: CASSPGTSVREQYF.

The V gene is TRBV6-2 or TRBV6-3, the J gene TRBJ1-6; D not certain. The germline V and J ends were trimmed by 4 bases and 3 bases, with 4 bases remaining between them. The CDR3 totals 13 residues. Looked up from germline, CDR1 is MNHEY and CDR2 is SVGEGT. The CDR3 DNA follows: TGTGCCAGCAGTTTGGACTATAATTCACCCCTCCACTTT. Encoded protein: CASSLDYNSPLHF.

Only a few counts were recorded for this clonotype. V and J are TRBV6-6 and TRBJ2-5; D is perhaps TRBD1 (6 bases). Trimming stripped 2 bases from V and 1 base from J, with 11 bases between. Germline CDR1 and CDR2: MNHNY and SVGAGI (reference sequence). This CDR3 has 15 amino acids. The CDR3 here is CASSYTRTAQETQYF. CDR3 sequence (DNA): TGTGCCAGCAGTTACACACGGACAGCCCAAGAGACCCAGTACTTC.

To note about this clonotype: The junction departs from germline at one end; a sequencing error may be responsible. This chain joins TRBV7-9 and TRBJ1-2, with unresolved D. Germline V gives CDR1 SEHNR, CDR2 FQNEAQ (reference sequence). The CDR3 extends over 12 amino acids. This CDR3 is CGEDPLAMRYTF. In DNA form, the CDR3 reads TGCGGTGAGGACCCGCTAGCTATGCGGTACACCTTC.

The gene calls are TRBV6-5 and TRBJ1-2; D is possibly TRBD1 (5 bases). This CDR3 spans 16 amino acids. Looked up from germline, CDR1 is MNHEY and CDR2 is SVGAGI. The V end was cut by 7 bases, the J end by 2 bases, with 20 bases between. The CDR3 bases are TGTGCCAGCACCCTGGGGGGAATCGGGAAAAACTATGGCTACACCTTC. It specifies CASTLGGIGKNYGYTF.

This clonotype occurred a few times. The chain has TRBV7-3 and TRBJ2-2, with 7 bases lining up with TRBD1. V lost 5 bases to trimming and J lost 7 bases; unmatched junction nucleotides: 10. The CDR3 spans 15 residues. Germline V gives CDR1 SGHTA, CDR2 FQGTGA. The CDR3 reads CASSLTGERVGELFF. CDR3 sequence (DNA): TGTGCCAGCAGCCTCACAGGGGAACGGGTCGGGGAGCTGTTTTTT.

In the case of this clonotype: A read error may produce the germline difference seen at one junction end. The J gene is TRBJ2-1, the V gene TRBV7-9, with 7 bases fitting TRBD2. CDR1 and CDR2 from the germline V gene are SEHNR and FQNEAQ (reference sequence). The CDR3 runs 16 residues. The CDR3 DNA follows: TGTGTCAGCAGCTTAAGTGTCGCGGAGGCGGGAGACGAGCAGTTCTTC. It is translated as CVSSLSVAEAGDEQFF. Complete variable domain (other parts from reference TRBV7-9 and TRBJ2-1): DTGVSQNPRHKITKRGQNVTFRCDPISEHNRLYWYRQTLGQGPEFLTYFQNEAQLEKSRLLSDRFSAERPKGSFSTLEIQRTEQGDSAMYLCVSSLSVAEAGDEQFFGPGTRLTVL.

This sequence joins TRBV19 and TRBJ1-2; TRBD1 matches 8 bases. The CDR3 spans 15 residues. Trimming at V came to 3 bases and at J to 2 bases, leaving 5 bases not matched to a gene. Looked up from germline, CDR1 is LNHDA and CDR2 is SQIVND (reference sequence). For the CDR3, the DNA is TGTGCCAGTAGTATGGGACAGGTCCTAAACTATGGCTACACCTTC. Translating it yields CASSMGQVLNYGYTF.

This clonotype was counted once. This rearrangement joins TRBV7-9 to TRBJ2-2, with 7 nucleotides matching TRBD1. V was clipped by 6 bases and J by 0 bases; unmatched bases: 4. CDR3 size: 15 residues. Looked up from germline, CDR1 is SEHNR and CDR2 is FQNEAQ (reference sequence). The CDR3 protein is CASRTQGANTGELFF. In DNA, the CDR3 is TGTGCCAGCAGGACCCAGGGGGCGAACACCGGGGAGCTGTTTTTT.

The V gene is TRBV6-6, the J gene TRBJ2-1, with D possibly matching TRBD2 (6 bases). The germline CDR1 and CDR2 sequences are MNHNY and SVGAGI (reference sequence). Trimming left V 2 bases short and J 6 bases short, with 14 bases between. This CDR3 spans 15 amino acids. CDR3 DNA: TGTGCCAGCAGTTACGGGAACGGGGGTTCCAATGAGCAGTTCTTC. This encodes CASSYGNGGSNEQFF.

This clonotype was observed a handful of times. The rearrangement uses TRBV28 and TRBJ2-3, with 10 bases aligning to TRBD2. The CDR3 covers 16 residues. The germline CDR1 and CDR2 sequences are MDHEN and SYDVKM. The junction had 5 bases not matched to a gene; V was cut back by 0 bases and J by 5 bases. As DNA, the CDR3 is TGTGCCAGCAGTTTATGGGGGACTAGCGCGGTAGATACGCAGTATTTT. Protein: CASSLWGTSAVDTQYF.

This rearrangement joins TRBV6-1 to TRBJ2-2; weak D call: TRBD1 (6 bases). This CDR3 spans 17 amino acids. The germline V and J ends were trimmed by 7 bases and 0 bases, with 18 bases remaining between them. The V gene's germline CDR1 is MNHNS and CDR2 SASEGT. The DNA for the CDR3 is TGTGCCAGCACCAAATTGACAGGAGCTGCGAACACCGGGGAGCTGTTTTTT. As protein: CASTKLTGAANTGELFF.

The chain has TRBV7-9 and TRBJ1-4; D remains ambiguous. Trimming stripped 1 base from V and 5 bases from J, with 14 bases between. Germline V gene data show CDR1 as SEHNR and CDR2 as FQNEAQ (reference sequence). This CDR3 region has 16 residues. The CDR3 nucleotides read TGTGCCAGCAGCTTAGGCCGCAGGACGGGGAATGAAAAACTGTTTTTT. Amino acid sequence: CASSLGRRTGNEKLFF. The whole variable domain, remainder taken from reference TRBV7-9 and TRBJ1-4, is DTGVSQNPRHKITKRGQNVTFRCDPISEHNRLYWYRQTLGQGPEFLTYFQNEAQLEKSRLLSDRFSAERPKGSFSTLEIQRTEQGDSAMYLCASSLGRRTGNEKLFFGSGTQLSVL.

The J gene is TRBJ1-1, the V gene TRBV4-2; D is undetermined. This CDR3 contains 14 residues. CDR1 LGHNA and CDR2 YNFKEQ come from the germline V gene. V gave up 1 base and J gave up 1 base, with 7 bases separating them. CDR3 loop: CASSQGYWNTEAFF. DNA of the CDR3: TGTGCCAGCAGCCAAGGATATTGGAACACTGAAGCTTTCTTT.

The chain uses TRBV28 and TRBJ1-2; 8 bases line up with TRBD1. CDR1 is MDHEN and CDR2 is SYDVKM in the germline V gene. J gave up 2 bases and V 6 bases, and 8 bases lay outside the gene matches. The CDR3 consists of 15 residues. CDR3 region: CASRRQGSPNYGYTF. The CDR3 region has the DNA TGTGCCAGCAGGAGACAGGGGTCCCCAAACTATGGCTACACCTTC.

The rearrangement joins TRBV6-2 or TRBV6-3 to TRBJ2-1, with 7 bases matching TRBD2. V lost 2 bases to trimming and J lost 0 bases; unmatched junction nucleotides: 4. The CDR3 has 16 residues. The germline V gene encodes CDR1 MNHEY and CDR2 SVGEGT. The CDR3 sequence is CASSYMGTTSYNEQFF. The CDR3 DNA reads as TGTGCCAGCAGTTACATGGGGACTACCTCCTACAATGAGCAGTTCTTC.

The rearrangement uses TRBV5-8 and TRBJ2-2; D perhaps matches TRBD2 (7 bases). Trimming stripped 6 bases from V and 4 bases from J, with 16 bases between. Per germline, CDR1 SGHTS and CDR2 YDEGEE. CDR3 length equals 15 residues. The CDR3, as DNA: TGTGCCAGCACCTGGGGGGGACACAGCACCGGGGAGCTGTTTTTT. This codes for CASTWGGHSTGELFF. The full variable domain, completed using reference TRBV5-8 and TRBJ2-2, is EAGVTQSPTHLIKTRGQQATLRCSPISGHTSVYWYQQALGLGLQFLLWYDEGEERNRGNFPPRFSGRQFPNYSSELNVNALELEDSALYLCASTWGGHSTGELFFGEGSRLTVL.

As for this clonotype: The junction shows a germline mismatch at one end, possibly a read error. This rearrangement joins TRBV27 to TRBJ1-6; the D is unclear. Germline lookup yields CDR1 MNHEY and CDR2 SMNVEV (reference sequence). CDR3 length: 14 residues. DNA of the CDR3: TGTGCCAGCACCCCATCAGTTTATAATTCACCCCTCCACTTC. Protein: CASTPSVYNSPLHF.